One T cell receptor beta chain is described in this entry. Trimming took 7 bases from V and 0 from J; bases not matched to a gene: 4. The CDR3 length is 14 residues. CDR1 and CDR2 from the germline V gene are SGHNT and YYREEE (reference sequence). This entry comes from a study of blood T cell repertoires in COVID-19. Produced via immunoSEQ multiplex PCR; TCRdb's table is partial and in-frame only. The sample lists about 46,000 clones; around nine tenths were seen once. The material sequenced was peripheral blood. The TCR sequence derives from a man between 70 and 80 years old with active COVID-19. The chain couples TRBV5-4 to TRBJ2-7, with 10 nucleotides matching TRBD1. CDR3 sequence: CASGRTGGSYEQYF. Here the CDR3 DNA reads TGTGCCAGCGGACGGACAGGGGGCTCCTACGAGCAGTACTTC.